One T cell receptor beta chain is described in this entry. The data are from a study of blood T cell repertoires in COVID-19. At the level of the study: Acute and convalescent COVID-19 samples came from the United States, Italy and Spain. Sample material is recorded as cDNA or gDNA derived from T cells, B-cell-depleted T cells, or PBMCs.

Enrolled during active infection, Seattle patients were then followed longitudinally. In the original processing: How many nucleated cells were present was estimated from reference gene primer amplification. Profiled with immunoSEQ multiplex PCR; TCRdb holds only in-frame clones, not every one. The DNA gave D and trimming, while V, J and clone size come from that table. The sample carries about 480,000 clones, 89% recorded once. CDR3 size: 16 residues. Germline CDR1 and CDR2: MNHEY and SMNVEV (reference sequence). J gave up 6 bases and V 1 base, and 6 bases lay outside the gene matches. What was sequenced was peripheral blood. This chain uses TRBV27 with TRBJ2-1, with 10 bases aligning to TRBD2. The sequence derives from a man younger than 30 with COVID-19, enrolled during active disease. The CDR3 protein is CASSLWASGRVNEQFF. The DNA of the CDR3 is TGTGCCAGCAGTTTATGGGCTAGCGGGAGAGTCAATGAGCAGTTCTTC.